This T cell receptor beta chain was retrieved from a study of blood T cell repertoires in COVID-19. Study-level background: Spain, Italy and the United States supplied samples that represented acute and convalescent COVID-19. PBMCs, B-cell-depleted T cells, or T cells provided the cDNA or gDNA that made up the material.

Source study methods: The authors estimated nucleated cell counts from reference gene primer amplification. The table came from immunoSEQ multiplex PCR; TCRdb's copy has only in-frame clones and leaves some out. The D gene and trimming were derived from the DNA, and the V and J assignments and clone size from that table. The sample consists of about 110,000 clones, roughly nine tenths of them appearing once. Germline V CDR1 and CDR2: PRHDT, FYEKMQ (reference sequence). V was shortened by 5 bases and J by 6 bases, with 28 bases between the two germline ends. This CDR3 is 18 amino acids long. The sequencing input was peripheral blood. The genes are TRBV13 and TRBJ1-2, with D hard to call. This sequence was found in a human donor in a cohort sampled during active COVID-19. The CDR3 sequence: CASSQSTSGRALLDGYTF. The CDR3 DNA sequence: TGTGCCAGCAGCCAAAGCACCTCCGGGAGGGCCCTCCTGGATGGCTACACCTTC.